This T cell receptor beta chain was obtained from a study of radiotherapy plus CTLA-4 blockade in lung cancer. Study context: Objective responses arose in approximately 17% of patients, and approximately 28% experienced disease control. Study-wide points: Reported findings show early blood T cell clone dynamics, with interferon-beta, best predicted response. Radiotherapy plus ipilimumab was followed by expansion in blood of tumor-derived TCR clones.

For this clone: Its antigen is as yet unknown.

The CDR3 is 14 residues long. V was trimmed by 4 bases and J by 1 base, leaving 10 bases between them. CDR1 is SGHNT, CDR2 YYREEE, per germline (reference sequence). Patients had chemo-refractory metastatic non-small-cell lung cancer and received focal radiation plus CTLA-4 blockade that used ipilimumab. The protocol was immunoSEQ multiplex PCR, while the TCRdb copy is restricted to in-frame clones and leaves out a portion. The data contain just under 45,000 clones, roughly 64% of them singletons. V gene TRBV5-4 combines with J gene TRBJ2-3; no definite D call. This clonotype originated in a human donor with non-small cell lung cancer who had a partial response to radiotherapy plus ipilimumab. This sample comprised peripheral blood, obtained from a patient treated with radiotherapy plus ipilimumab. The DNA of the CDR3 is TGTGCCAGCAGCGCGTCGTTGGGCACAGATACGCAGTATTTT. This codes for CASSASLGTDTQYF.